This T cell receptor beta chain originates from a study of cytomegalovirus exposure and HLA in healthy donors. Method: immunoSEQ multiplex PCR; TCRdb's copy keeps in-frame clones and lacks some. Seen here are about 180,000 clones, less than 85% observed once, and the top ten hold 15% to 20%. As regards this clone: Its antigen is not identified.

Germline V gene lookup returns CDR1 SGDLS and CDR2 YYNGEE. With V trimmed by 1 base and J by 5 bases, 7 bases remained unmatched. The CDR3 runs 16 residues. Study-wide results and caveats: Associated with cytomegalovirus, according to the listing, were fewer than 200 TCR beta chains.

The gene calls are TRBV9 and TRBJ2-3, with TRBD2 matching over 10 bases. This clonotype was sampled from a man aged 18-30 years in good health and CMV-seropositive. The sample taken for sequencing was PBMCs. CDR3: CASSVPIAGGGDTQYF. DNA for the CDR3: TGTGCCAGCAGCGTACCCATAGCGGGGGGAGGAGATACGCAGTATTTT.